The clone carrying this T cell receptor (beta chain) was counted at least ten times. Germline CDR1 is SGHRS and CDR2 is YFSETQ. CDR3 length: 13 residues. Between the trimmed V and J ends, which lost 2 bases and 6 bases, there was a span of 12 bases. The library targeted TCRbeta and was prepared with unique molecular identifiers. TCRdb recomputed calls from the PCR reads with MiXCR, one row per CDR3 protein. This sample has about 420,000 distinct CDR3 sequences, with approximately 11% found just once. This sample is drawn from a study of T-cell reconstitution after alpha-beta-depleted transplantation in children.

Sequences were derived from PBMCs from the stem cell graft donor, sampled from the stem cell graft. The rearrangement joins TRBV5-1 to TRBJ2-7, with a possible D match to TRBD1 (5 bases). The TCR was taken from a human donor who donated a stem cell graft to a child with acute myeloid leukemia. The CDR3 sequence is CASSLIGHSEQYF. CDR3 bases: TGCGCCAGCAGCTTAATTGGACATTCCGAGCAGTACTTC.